The clone carrying this T cell receptor (beta chain) was recorded a few times. The target antigen is unknown. These data come from a study of response to subunit inactivated influenza vaccine. Notes on the study in general: The authors suggested that few new T cells are recruited per seasonal influenza vaccination.

TCRdb re-derived calls from the RT-PCR reads in MiXCR, one entry per CDR3 protein. This sample has more than 700,000 distinct CDR3 sequences, with approximately 21% found just once. V gave up 3 bases and J gave up 5 bases, with 15 bases separating them. The CDR3 spans 15 residues. CDR1 is MGHDK and CDR2 is SYGVNS in the germline V gene. The clonotype was recovered from a man aged 50 or older who received an inactivated influenza vaccine. The V gene is TRBV25-1, the J gene TRBJ2-3; no clear D gene. The input for sequencing was PBMCs from blood, taken more than 4 days after vaccination. CDR3 loop: CASSDGGGMLDTQYF. The CDR3, as DNA: TGTGCCAGCAGTGACGGCGGTGGGATGCTAGATACGCAGTATTTT.